This T cell receptor beta chain was identified in a study of technical replicates of blood from a handful of donors. Assay used: immunoSEQ multiplex PCR; TCRdb lists only in-frame clones, some missing. The sample has roughly 100,000 clones, about 95% seen once. This TCR derives from a human donor in good health. Sequencing was done on a sample of T cells isolated from PBMCs.

The CDR3 sequence is CASSIQGEAGTQYF. Written as DNA, the CDR3 is TGTGCCAGTAGTATTCAGGGGGAAGCTGGGACCCAGTACTTC. V gene TRBV19 combines with J gene TRBJ2-5; 7 bases map to TRBD1. Looked up from germline, CDR1 is LNHDA and CDR2 is SQIVND (reference sequence). This CDR3 contains 14 residues. Trimming at V came to 3 bases and at J to 7 bases, leaving 8 bases not matched to a gene.